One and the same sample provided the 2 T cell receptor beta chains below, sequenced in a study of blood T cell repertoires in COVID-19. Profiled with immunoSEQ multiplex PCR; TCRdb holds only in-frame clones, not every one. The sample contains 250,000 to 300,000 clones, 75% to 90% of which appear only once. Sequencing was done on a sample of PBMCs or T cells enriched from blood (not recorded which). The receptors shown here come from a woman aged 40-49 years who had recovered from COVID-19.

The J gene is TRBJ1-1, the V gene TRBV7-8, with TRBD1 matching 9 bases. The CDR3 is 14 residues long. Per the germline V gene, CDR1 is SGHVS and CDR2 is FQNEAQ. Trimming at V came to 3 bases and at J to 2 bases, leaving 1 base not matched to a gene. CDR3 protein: CASSFTGGNTEAFF. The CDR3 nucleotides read TGTGCCAGCAGCTTCACAGGGGGCAACACTGAAGCTTTCTTT.

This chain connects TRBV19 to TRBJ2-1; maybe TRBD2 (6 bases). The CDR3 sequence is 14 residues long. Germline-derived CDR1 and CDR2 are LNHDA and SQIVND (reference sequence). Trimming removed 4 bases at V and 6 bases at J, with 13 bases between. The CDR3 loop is CASSNPGEVNEQFF. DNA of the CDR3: TGTGCCAGTAGTAATCCGGGAGAGGTCAATGAGCAGTTCTTC.